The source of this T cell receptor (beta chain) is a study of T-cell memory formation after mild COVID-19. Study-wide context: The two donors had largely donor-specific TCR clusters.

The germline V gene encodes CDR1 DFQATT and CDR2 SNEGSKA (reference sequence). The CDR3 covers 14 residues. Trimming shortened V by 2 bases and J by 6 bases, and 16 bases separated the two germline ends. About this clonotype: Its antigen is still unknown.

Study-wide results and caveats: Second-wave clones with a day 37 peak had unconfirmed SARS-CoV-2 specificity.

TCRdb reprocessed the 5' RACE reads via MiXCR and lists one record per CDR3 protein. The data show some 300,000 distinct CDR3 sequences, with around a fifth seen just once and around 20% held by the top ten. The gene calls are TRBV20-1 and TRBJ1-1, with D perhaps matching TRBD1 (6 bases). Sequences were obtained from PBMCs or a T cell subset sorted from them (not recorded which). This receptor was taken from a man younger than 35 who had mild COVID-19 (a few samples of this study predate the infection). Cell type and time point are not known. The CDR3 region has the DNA TGCAGTGCTAGACCTAGAAGGGGGGTCTCTGAAGCTTTCTTT. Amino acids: CSARPRRGVSEAFF.